This passage covers 2 T cell receptor beta chains from one sample sequenced in a study of cytomegalovirus exposure and HLA in healthy donors. Primers for the PCR totalled 60 Vbeta and 13 Jbeta. Clones were sequenced by immunoSEQ multiplex PCR, and TCRdb holds only the in-frame ones, with some missing. Among about 180,000 clones listed, around three quarters were seen once. Input material: PBMCs. The source of these receptors is a woman in her 30s in good health and CMV-seropositive.

This rearrangement joins TRBV18 to TRBJ2-1; 9 nucleotides align to TRBD1. Losses at the gene ends were 6 bases for V and 6 bases for J; bases not matched to a gene: 6. The germline V gene encodes CDR1 KGHSH and CDR2 LQKENI. The CDR3 has 14 residues. In DNA, the CDR3 is TGTGCCAGCTCCCAACAGGGGGCGGTCAATGAGCAGTTCTTC. Translation gives CASSQQGAVNEQFF.

In DNA, the CDR3 is TGTGCCAGCAGTTACTCAAAGGGGTTGGGCACTGAAGCTTTCTTT. It encodes CASSYSKGLGTEAFF. This chain connects TRBV6-5 to TRBJ1-1; weak D call: TRBD1 (5 bases). This CDR3 has 15 residues. In germline, CDR1 is MNHEY, CDR2 SVGAGI. V shed 0 bases and J shed 4 bases, with 12 bases lying between them.